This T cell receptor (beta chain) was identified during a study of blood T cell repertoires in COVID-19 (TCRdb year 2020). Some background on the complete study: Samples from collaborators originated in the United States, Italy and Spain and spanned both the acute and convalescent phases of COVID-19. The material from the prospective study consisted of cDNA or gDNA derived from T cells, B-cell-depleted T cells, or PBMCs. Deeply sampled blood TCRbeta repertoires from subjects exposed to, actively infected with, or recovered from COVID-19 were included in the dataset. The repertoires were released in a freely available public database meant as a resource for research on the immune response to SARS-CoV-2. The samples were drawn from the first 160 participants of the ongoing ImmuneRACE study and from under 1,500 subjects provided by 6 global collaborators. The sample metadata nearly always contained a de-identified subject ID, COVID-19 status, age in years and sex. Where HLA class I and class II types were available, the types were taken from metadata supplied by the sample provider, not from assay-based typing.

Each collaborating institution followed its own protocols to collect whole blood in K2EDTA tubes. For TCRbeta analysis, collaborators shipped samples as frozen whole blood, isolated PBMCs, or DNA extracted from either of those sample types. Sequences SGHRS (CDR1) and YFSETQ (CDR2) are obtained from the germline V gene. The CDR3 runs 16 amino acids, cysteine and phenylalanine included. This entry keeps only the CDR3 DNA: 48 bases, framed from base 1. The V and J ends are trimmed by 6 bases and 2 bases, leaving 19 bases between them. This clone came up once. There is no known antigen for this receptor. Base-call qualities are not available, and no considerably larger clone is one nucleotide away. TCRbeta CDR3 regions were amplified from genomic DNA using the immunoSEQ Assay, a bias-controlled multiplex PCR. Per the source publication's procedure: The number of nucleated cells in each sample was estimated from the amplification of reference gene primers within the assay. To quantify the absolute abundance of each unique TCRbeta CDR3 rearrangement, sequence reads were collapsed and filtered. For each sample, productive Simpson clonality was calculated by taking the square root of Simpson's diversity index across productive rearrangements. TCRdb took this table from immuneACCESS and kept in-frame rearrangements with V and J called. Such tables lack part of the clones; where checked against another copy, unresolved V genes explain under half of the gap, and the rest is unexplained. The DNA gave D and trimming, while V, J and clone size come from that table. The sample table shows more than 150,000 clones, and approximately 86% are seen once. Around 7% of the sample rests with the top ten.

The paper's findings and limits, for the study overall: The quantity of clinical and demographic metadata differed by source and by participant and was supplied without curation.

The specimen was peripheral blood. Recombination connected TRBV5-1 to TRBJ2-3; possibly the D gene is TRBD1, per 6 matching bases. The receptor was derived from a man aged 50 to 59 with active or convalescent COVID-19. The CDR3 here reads CASTLEARGPTDTQYF. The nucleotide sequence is TGCGCCAGCACCCTTGAAGCCAGGGGTCCCACAGATACGCAGTATTTT. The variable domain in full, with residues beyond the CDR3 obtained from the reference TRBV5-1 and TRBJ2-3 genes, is KAGVTQTPRYLIKTRGQQVTLSCSPISGHRSVSWYQQTPGQGLQFLFEYFSETQRNKGNFPGRFSGRQFSNSRSEMNVSTLELGDSALYLCASTLEARGPTDTQYFGPGTRLTVL.